The rows below give T cell receptor beta chains drawn from one sample of a study of cytomegalovirus exposure and HLA in healthy donors. This table comes from immunoSEQ multiplex PCR, and its TCRdb copy is limited to in-frame clones, with some not included. The sample carries 100,000 to 150,000 clones, around 70% recorded once. The sample comprised PBMCs. These receptors came from a woman aged 60-75 years in good health and CMV-seropositive. Both conserved end residues are part of each CDR3.

J gene,V gene,CDR3 protein
TRBJ1-5,TRBV15,CATSRVGAPGSQPQHF
TRBJ2-3,TRBV5-4,CASSRDRSTDTQYF
TRBJ1-2,TRBV6-6,CASSPVEKPLYGYTF
TRBJ2-1,TRBV5-1,CASSQLQGNEQFF
TRBJ2-7,TRBV19,CASSRGTGAYEQYF
TRBJ1-1,TRBV7-6,CASRAGQENTEAFF
TRBJ2-2,TRBV5-1,CASSLQGANTGELFF
TRBJ1-5,TRBV5-1,CASSSEGNQPQHF
TRBJ1-2,TRBV2,CASTVAEYGYTF
TRBJ1-1,TRBV11-2,CASSLNRENTEAFF
TRBJ2-7,TRBV7-8,CASSSQTVYSYEQYF
TRBJ1-3,TRBV7-6,CASSLATGLSSGNTIYF
TRBJ2-1,TRBV4-1,CASSQVASGGTQFF
TRBJ2-3,TRBV9,CASSVATLSGSSTDTQYF
TRBJ1-4,TRBV10-3,CASGVNEKLFF
TRBJ1-5,TRBV29-1,CSVTQRGQPQHF
TRBJ1-2,TRBV18,CASSPTGVIRGPYGYTF
TRBJ1-4,TRBV5-5,CASSSVQGVGEKLFF
TRBJ1-1,TRBV9,CASSPHRVPNTEAFF
TRBJ1-3,TRBV7-9,CASSQGRTGLNSGNTIYF
TRBJ1-1,TRBV2,CASSNRVGNTEAFF
TRBJ1-2,TRBV7-8,CASSSRWEGDYGYTF